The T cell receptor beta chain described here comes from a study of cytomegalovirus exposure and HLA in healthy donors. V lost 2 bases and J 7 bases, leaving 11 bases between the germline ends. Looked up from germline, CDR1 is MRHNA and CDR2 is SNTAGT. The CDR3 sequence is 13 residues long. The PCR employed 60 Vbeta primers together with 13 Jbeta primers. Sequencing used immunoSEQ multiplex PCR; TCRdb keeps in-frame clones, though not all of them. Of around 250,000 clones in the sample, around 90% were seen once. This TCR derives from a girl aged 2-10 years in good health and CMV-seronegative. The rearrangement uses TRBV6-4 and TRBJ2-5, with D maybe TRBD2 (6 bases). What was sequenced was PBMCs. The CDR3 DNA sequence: TGTGCCAGCAGTGACGGAGCGGGCAGGACCCAGTACTTC. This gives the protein CASSDGAGRTQYF.